These T cell receptor beta chains were read from a single sample in a study of cytomegalovirus exposure and HLA in healthy donors. Profiling relied on immunoSEQ multiplex PCR, and the TCRdb table lists in-frame clones only, not all of them. The table has 100,000 to 120,000 clones, over 70% seen once. Material for sequencing was PBMCs. The origin of the receptors is a woman aged 40 to 55 in good health and CMV-seropositive. Each CDR3 is given with its conserved first and last residue. Fields, in order: clone size, J gene, D gene, CDR3 length, V gene, CDR3 DNA, CDR3 protein. A D gene is named only where the DNA matches it firmly. Rows give clone size only sometimes, using once, few, many, or a class for an expanded clone.

>-|TRBJ1-1|TRBD1|15|TRBV11-3
TGTGCCAGCAGCTCCAGGGGGGATAGGAACACTGAAGCTTTCTTT
CASSSRGDRNTEAFF
>-|TRBJ1-5|TRBD1|16|TRBV29-1
TGCAGCGTTGAGGGCGGAGGGGGCATGGGCAATCAGCCCCAGCATTTT
CSVEGGGGMGNQPQHF
>-|TRBJ2-7|TRBD1|15|TRBV5-1
TGCGCCAGCAGCTTGGCTGGACAGGTGTCCTACGAGCAGTACTTC
CASSLAGQVSYEQYF
>-|TRBJ1-2|-|15|TRBV5-1
TGCGCCAGCAGCACCCAGACAGATTCTGCGAGTGGCTACACCTTC
CASSTQTDSASGYTF
>-|TRBJ2-1|TRBD2|17|TRBV7-7
TGTGCTAGCAGCCAAAGACTAGCGGGGGGGCCATTGGGTGAGCAGTTCTTC
CASSQRLAGGPLGEQFF
>-|TRBJ2-3|TRBD2|18|TRBV2
TGTGCCAGCAGTGTACCAGGAGGGCAAGCGGGATCGTGGGATACGCAGTATTTT
CASSVPGGQAGSWDTQYF
>-|TRBJ2-7|TRBD2|16|TRBV25-1
TGTGCCAGCAGTGCCGAACTAGCGGGAGGGCCCTACGAGCAGTACTTC
CASSAELAGGPYEQYF
>-|TRBJ1-2|-|14|TRBV5-7
TGTGCCAGCAGCTTCCCAGGCCTTAACTATGGCTACACCTTC
CASSFPGLNYGYTF
>-|TRBJ2-7|TRBD1|14|TRBV5-5
TGTGCCAGCAGCTTACAGGGGAGCTCCTACGAGCAGTACTTC
CASSLQGSSYEQYF
>-|TRBJ2-1|-|14|TRBV7-6
TGTGCCAGCAGCTTAGAAGAGTCCTACAATGAGCAGTTCTTC
CASSLEESYNEQFF
>-|TRBJ2-7|-|14|TRBV30
TGTGCCTGGAGTGTACCCAGGAGGAGCTACGAGCAGTACTTC
CAWSVPRRSYEQYF
>few|TRBJ2-1|TRBD2|13|TRBV7-3
TGTGCCAGCAGCGGGGGGGTAAACAATGAGCAGTTCTTC
CASSGGVNNEQFF
>many|TRBJ2-7|TRBD2|14|TRBV2
TGTGCCAGCAGGCAGACTAGCGGGAGATACGAGCAGTACTTC
CASRQTSGRYEQYF
>-|TRBJ1-4|TRBD1|14|TRBV7-9
TGTGCCAGCAGCCAAACAGGGGAAAATGGAAAACTGTTTTTT
CASSQTGENGKLFF
>-|TRBJ2-7|-|14|TRBV30
TGTGCCTGGAGTAAGGACAGTCGCGGCTACGAGCAGTACTTC
CAWSKDSRGYEQYF
>-|TRBJ2-1|-|13|TRBV7-2
TGTGCCAGCAGCTTTGCCGTCGGCAATGAGCAGTTCTTC
CASSFAVGNEQFF
>-|TRBJ2-2|-|16|TRBV2
TGTGCCAGCACGAGAATGGGTCAGGGGAACACCGGGGAGCTGTTTTTT
CASTRMGQGNTGELFF
>-|TRBJ1-2|TRBD1|16|TRBV4-1
TGCGCCAGCAGCCCTACCGGGACAGGGGATCACTATGGCTACACCTTC
CASSPTGTGDHYGYTF
>-|TRBJ1-2|TRBD1|14|TRBV5-1
TGCGCCAGCAGCCGGGACAGGGCCATGGAGGGCTACACCTTC
CASSRDRAMEGYTF
>few|TRBJ2-7|TRBD2|14|TRBV2
TGTGCCAGCCATGACGGGGGGAGCTCCTACGAGCAGTACTTC
CASHDGGSSYEQYF